The clone carrying this TCR beta chain showed up just a few times. The sample is drawn from a study of early T cells in non-severe SARS-CoV-2 infection. Germline V gene data show CDR1 as SNHLY and CDR2 as FYNNEI. Trimming removed 6 bases at V and 0 bases at J, with 28 bases between. This CDR3 region has 20 residues. Via MiXCR, TCRdb re-called the 5' RACE reads, giving one row per CDR3 protein. The sample comprises about 83,000 distinct CDR3 sequences, around an eighth of which are singletons, and over 6.5% rests with the top ten. Material for sequencing was whole blood. This clonotype originated in an adult who was a healthcare worker with PCR-confirmed SARS-CoV-2 infection or an uninfected control (not recorded which). This chain links TRBV2 with TRBJ2-3; D may be TRBD1 (7 bases). The CDR3 loop reads CASSPLGGRQGGRSTDTQYF. The CDR3 DNA follows: TGTGCCAGCAGCCCTCTGGGGGGAAGACAGGGAGGTAGGAGCACAGATACGCAGTATTTT.